This TCR beta chain was sequenced in a study of T cell repertoires in cytomegalovirus infection (dated by TCRdb to the late 2010s). For the wider study: Donor HLA type was relevant to the analysis, as public TCR beta signatures indicated carriage of CMV infection together with the matching HLA type.

On the study overall, not on this receptor specifically: In the ex vivo response, HLA-C-restricted CMV-specific TCR beta clonotypes were dominant, and in two of eight donors the single most frequent clonotype came from this HLA-C-restricted group. Carriers of CMV infection plus the relevant HLA type were discriminated by the cumulative frequency of public TCR beta family members in the study cohort and in an independent roughly 340-donor cohort.

On this clonotype: Its target antigen remains unknown. One base away there is no much larger clone; base qualities are not given.

V was cut back by 6 bases and J by 0 bases, leaving a gap of 6 bases between them. Including cysteine and phenylalanine, the CDR3 has 13 amino acids. CDR3 DNA only is kept here, 39 bases in frame from base 1. The reads were generated on an Illumina HiSeq 1500. TCRdb reprocessing: public reads trimmed at Q25 with fastp, clones called with MiXCR, in-frame beta chains kept. Rows are combined by CDR3 protein, so each entry shows the most common genes and DNA. Present in this sample are about 260,000 distinct CDR3 sequences, roughly 15% of which were seen just once. The top ten clones comprise roughly 8.7% of the sample.

The sample taken for sequencing was PBMCs. The chain is made from TRBV12-3 or TRBV12-4 and TRBJ2-1, with the D gene not clear enough to name. This TCR derives from a human donor in good health (CMV status not recorded). Some clones in this sample may be carry-over from other donors' samples. The DNA is as follows: TGTGCCAGCAGCACGGACTCCTACAATGAGCAGTTCTTC. Its coded protein is CASSTDSYNEQFF.